A single TCR beta chain is shown here with its context. Trimming left V 1 base short and J 5 bases short, with 11 bases between. The CDR3 spans 14 residues. Germline V gives CDR1 SGHTA, CDR2 FQGNSA. This entry belongs to a study of blood T cell repertoires in COVID-19. During active infection, Seattle patients enrolled and were then monitored through disease. Original analysis: Nucleated cell counts were estimated from reference gene primer amplification. Some clones are missing from TCRdb's copy, which holds only in-frame ones; the method was immunoSEQ multiplex PCR. V, J and clone size are taken as reported in that table, and D and trimming were inferred from the DNA itself. This table has tens of thousands of clones, about nine tenths appearing once.

Sample: peripheral blood. The chain has TRBV7-2 and TRBJ1-1, with D possibly TRBD1 on 5 matching bases. The TCR originated in a man aged 18 to 29 with COVID-19, enrolled during active disease. CDR3 residues: CASSLVQGGTEAFF. For the CDR3, the DNA is TGTGCCAGCAGCTTAGTGCAGGGAGGGACTGAAGCTTTCTTT. Supplemented by reference TRBV7-2 and TRBJ1-1, the full variable domain reads GAGVSQSPSNKVTEKGKDVELRCDPISGHTALYWYRQSLGQGLEFLIYFQGNSAPDKSGLPSDRFSAERTGGSVSTLTIQRTQQEDSAVYLCASSLVQGGTEAFFGQGTRLTVV.